This T cell receptor (beta chain) comes out of a study of blood T cell repertoires in COVID-19. Between the trimmed V and J ends, which lost 4 bases and 7 bases, there was a span of 14 bases. Germline assignment: CDR1 MNHEY and CDR2 SVGAGI. The CDR3 is 15 amino acids. Assay used: immunoSEQ multiplex PCR; TCRdb lists only in-frame clones, some missing. The data hold around 56,000 clones, with around 80% observed a single time. The J gene is TRBJ1-6, the V gene TRBV6-5; D gene ambiguous. The sequence was collected from a man in his sixties with acute or convalescent COVID-19. The specimen sequenced was peripheral blood. The CDR3 DNA sequence: TGTGCCAGCAGTTTAAATGGCCCGAAGAATTCACCCCTCCACTTT. Translation gives CASSLNGPKNSPLHF.